This TCR beta chain was identified in a study of T cells in Graves' hyperthyroidism and ophthalmopathy. Amplified TCR beta CDR3 regions came from RNA transcripts. First-round RT-PCR targeting the TCR CDR3 was performed with the HTBI primer set. TCRdb re-called the multiplex PCR reads with MiXCR, one entry per CDR3 protein. Among more than 650,000 distinct CDR3 sequences listed, approximately 14% were seen once. Worth noting for this clonotype: Being one base from a much bigger clone, this may be a read error. Without the conserved terminal phenylalanine or tryptophan, this CDR3 likely stems from a read error.

The germline V gene encodes CDR1 SGHAT and CDR2 FQNNGV. V was pared by 7 bases and J by 7 bases, with 17 bases between. This CDR3 has 14 amino acids. The clonotype was recovered from a woman under 30 with Graves' hyperthyroidism. Input material: blood. The rearrangement uses TRBV11-2 and TRBJ2-1, with D possibly matching TRBD1 (7 bases). The CDR3 loop is CASTLGRGRNEQFI. DNA of the CDR3: TGTGCCAGCACCCTAGGCAGGGGGAGGAATGAGCAGTTCATC.